This entry lists 32 T cell receptor beta chains sequenced from one sample in a study of OX40 agonist ivuxolimab in advanced cancers. Clones were sequenced by immunoSEQ multiplex PCR, and TCRdb holds only the in-frame ones, with some missing. In the table there are 70,000 to 80,000 clones, 80% to 95% of which are singletons. The source was CD4+ or CD8+ T cells sorted from blood, collected in a trial of the OX40 agonist ivuxolimab. The receptors derive from an adult with an advanced solid tumor such as melanoma, head and neck, liver or kidney cancer.

The V call is TRBV9, the J call TRBJ1-5, with TRBD1 matching 8 bases. The junction had 4 bases not matched to a gene; V was cut back by 3 bases and J by 2 bases. CDR1 SGDLS and CDR2 YYNGEE come from the germline V gene. The CDR3 loop spans 15 amino acids. The CDR3: CASSETGVGNQPQHF. CDR3 nucleotides: TGTGCCAGCAGCGAGACAGGGGTGGGCAATCAGCCCCAGCATTTT.

This rearrangement joins TRBV9 to TRBJ1-1, with D maybe TRBD1 (5 bases). V shed 0 bases and J shed 4 bases, with 22 bases lying between them. Germline lookup yields CDR1 SGDLS and CDR2 YYNGEE. The CDR3 has 18 residues. The CDR3 sequence is CASSVGIAGLLDATEAFF. The CDR3, as DNA: TGTGCCAGCAGCGTAGGGATAGCAGGGTTGCTCGATGCCACTGAAGCTTTCTTT.

V usage is TRBV21-1 and J usage is TRBJ1-1. TRBV21-1 counts as a pseudogene. The CDR3 loop spans 17 amino acids. CDR3 protein: CASTRKPPGVCGTEAFF. CDR3 sequence (DNA): TGTGCCAGCACCCGAAAACCTCCGGGGGTTTGCGGCACTGAAGCTTTCTTT.

V and J are TRBV30 and TRBJ1-4; 10 nucleotides agree with TRBD1. The CDR3 contains 16 residues. V gave up 3 bases and J gave up 7 bases; unmatched junction bases: 11. In germline, CDR1 is GTSNPN, CDR2 SVGIG (reference sequence). CDR3 protein: CAWSPWTGGTGEKLFF. The CDR3 nucleotides are TGTGCCTGGAGCCCTTGGACAGGGGGTACCGGTGAAAAACTGTTTTTT.

V and J are TRBV19 and TRBJ2-7; a possible D gene is TRBD2 (5 bases). V was cut by 1 base and J by 0 bases, with 7 bases left in between. This CDR3 has 14 amino acids. Per germline, CDR1 LNHDA and CDR2 SQIVND (reference sequence). CDR3 coding DNA: TGTGCCAGTAGTATAGCGGGGAGCTCCTACGAGCAGTACTTC. Its translation: CASSIAGSSYEQYF.

The chain combines TRBV7-9 with TRBJ2-1; 15 bases are a match to TRBD2. Trimming cost V 3 bases and J 7 bases; bases outside gene matches: 7. Germline-derived CDR1 and CDR2 are SEHNR and FQNEAQ (reference sequence). The CDR3 is made up of 17 amino acids. CDR3 amino acids: CASSFPGLAGGGNEQFF. The CDR3 DNA follows: TGTGCCAGCAGCTTCCCGGGACTAGCGGGGGGTGGGAATGAGCAGTTCTTC.

J is TRBJ2-5 and V is TRBV10-3, with a possible D match to TRBD2 (5 bases). The germline gives CDR1 ENHRY, CDR2 SYGVKD. V was pared by 6 bases and J by 5 bases, with 16 bases between. CDR3 length: 14 residues. The CDR3 here is CAISTAIRGETQYF. CDR3 nucleotide sequence: TGTGCCATCAGCACAGCGATCCGAGGGGAGACCCAGTACTTC.

The gene calls are TRBV19 and TRBJ2-5, with 12 positions matching TRBD2. The V gene end was trimmed by 5 bases and the J gene end by 5 bases; junction bases not matched to a gene: 12. CDR1 is LNHDA, CDR2 SQIVND, per germline (reference sequence). The CDR3 loop spans 17 amino acids. CDR3 sequence (DNA): TGTGCCAGTAGTCTGGGACTAGCGGGCCCAGGAGGGGAGACCCAGTACTTC. This codes for CASSLGLAGPGGETQYF.

J is TRBJ1-4 and V is TRBV7-9, with 8 bases lining up with TRBD1. The CDR3 spans 13 residues. Per the germline V gene, CDR1 is SEHNR and CDR2 is FQNEAQ (reference sequence). Trimming at V came to 3 bases and at J to 7 bases, leaving 1 base not matched to a gene. The CDR3 DNA is TGTGCCAGCAGCTTTCAGGGGGCTGAAAAACTGTTTTTT. It translates to CASSFQGAEKLFF.

This rearrangement joins TRBV12-5 to TRBJ2-5, with D possibly being TRBD2 (6 bases). The CDR3 spans 15 residues. Trimming removed 0 bases at V and 3 bases at J, with 11 bases between. The germline V gene has CDR1 LGHNT and CDR2 FRNRAP. The CDR3 loop reads CASGLVLGGEETQYF. The CDR3, as DNA: TGTGCTAGTGGTTTGGTACTGGGGGGAGAAGAGACCCAGTACTTC.

The chain links TRBV6-1 to TRBJ1-1, with D maybe TRBD1 (6 bases). Germline-derived CDR1 and CDR2 are MNHNS and SASEGT. The CDR3 consists of 14 residues. V dropped 7 bases and J dropped 5 bases, with 17 bases sitting between them. The DNA for the CDR3 is TGTGCCAGCATTAGAGCAGGGGTCGGAACTGAAGCTTTCTTT. Translation: CASIRAGVGTEAFF.

The rearrangement joins TRBV7-8 to TRBJ1-2, with 8 bases identical to TRBD1. The CDR3 spans 15 residues. Looked up from germline, CDR1 is SGHVS and CDR2 is FQNEAQ. Trimming took 4 bases from V and 5 from J; bases not matched to a gene: 9. The DNA of the CDR3 is TGTGCCAGCAGCTCCCGGACAGGGAATGTTTATGGCTACACCTTC. Encoded protein: CASSSRTGNVYGYTF.

The chain is built from TRBV18 and TRBJ2-7; the D gene could be TRBD1 or TRBD2 (5 bases each). Trimming pared 5 bases from V and 2 bases from J, leaving 22 bases between. This CDR3 comprises 17 residues. CDR1 KGHSH and CDR2 LQKENI come from the germline V gene. The chain's CDR3 is CASSSVRRGRNTYEQYF. The CDR3 nucleotides are TGTGCCAGCTCATCCGTGCGTCGGGGACGGAATACCTACGAGCAGTACTTC.

V gene TRBV2 combines with J gene TRBJ2-1; tentatively, D is TRBD2 (6 bases). This CDR3 is 14 amino acids long. Germline V gene lookup returns CDR1 SNHLY and CDR2 FYNNEI. The V end was cut by 6 bases, the J end by 4 bases, with 13 bases between. Written as DNA, the CDR3 is TGTGCCAGCAGGCCCCCGACTAGGTACAATGAGCAGTTCTTC. Its protein is CASRPPTRYNEQFF.

The CDR3 DNA follows: TGTGCCAGCAGCTTGGCCTTAGGACACAAGGTGAGGAACACTGAAGCTTTCTTT. The encoded protein is CASSLALGHKVRNTEAFF. The rearrangement links TRBV5-8 to TRBJ1-1; possibly TRBD1 for D (5 bases). Trimming removed 0 bases at V and 1 base at J, with 19 bases between. From germline, CDR1 is SGHTS and CDR2 YDEGEE. The CDR3 is made up of 18 amino acids.

V is TRBV30 and J is TRBJ1-2; 8 nucleotides match TRBD1. Germline V CDR1 and CDR2: GTSNPN, SVGIG (reference sequence). Losses at the gene ends were 5 bases for V and 8 bases for J; bases not matched to a gene: 10. The CDR3 runs to 13 residues. CDR3: CAWYISGGGGYTF. The CDR3 DNA reads as TGTGCCTGGTATATTTCAGGGGGCGGGGGCTACACCTTC.

This clone occurred once. This chain uses TRBV6-5 with TRBJ1-2, with D possibly matching TRBD1 (6 bases). The CDR3 loop spans 15 amino acids. Germline lookup yields CDR1 MNHEY and CDR2 SVGAGI. V was shortened by 4 bases and J by 3 bases, with 15 bases between the two germline ends. The CDR3 spells CASSFPWGADYGYTF. CDR3 nucleotide sequence: TGTGCCAGCAGTTTCCCATGGGGGGCGGACTATGGCTACACCTTC.

The chain recombines TRBV27 with TRBJ2-7; unclear D gene. Germline values: CDR1 MNHEY, CDR2 SMNVEV (reference sequence). V was shortened by 5 bases and J by 2 bases, with 10 bases between the two germline ends. The CDR3 runs 13 residues. The CDR3 DNA reads as TGTGCCAGCAGTAAAGGCGGTCCCTACGAGCAGTACTTC. As protein: CASSKGGPYEQYF.

The genes are TRBV5-4 and TRBJ2-7, with 12 bases lining up with TRBD2. The V gene end was trimmed by 4 bases and the J gene end by 4 bases; junction bases not matched to a gene: 3. CDR3 length: 14 residues. Germline-derived CDR1 and CDR2 are SGHNT and YYREEE (reference sequence). CDR3 region: CASSETSGRYEQYF. For the CDR3, the DNA is TGTGCCAGCAGCGAGACTAGCGGGAGATACGAGCAGTACTTC.

The chain couples TRBV19 to TRBJ2-5, with D possibly matching TRBD1 (5 bases). Trimming removed 1 base from V and 2 bases from J, with 14 bases in between. The CDR3 spans 16 residues. Germline V gene lookup returns CDR1 LNHDA and CDR2 SQIVND (reference sequence). CDR3 coding DNA: TGTGCCAGTAGTATAGGGGTTTTGGGGCCACAAGAGACCCAGTACTTC. Its protein is CASSIGVLGPQETQYF.

The chain carries TRBV19 and TRBJ1-1; D might be TRBD1 (6 bases). CDR3 length: 14 amino acids. Trimming pared 5 bases from V and 3 bases from J, leaving 13 bases between. CDR1 LNHDA and CDR2 SQIVND come from the germline V gene (reference sequence). CDR3 loop: CASSAHRADTEAFF. For the CDR3, the DNA is TGTGCCAGTAGTGCCCACAGGGCGGACACTGAAGCTTTCTTT.

The chain employs TRBV14 and TRBJ1-5; tentatively, D is TRBD1 (5 bases). Germline assignment: CDR1 SGHDN and CDR2 FVKESK. V shed 4 bases and J shed 4 bases, with 8 bases lying between them. The CDR3 is 13 amino acids. The CDR3 here is CASSRGGNQPQHF. In DNA form, the CDR3 reads TGTGCCAGCAGCCGGGGGGGGAATCAGCCCCAGCATTTT.

The chain recombines TRBV5-1 with TRBJ2-6, with D possibly being TRBD1 or TRBD2 (5 bases each). V was trimmed by 5 bases and J by 2 bases, leaving 11 bases between them. Germline V gene sequence: CDR1 SGHRS, CDR2 YFSETQ. The CDR3 extends over 15 amino acids. CDR3 nucleotides: TGCGCCAGCAGACCTGGGACCCCTGGGGCCAACGTCCTGACTTTC. As protein: CASRPGTPGANVLTF. Full variable domain (remainder filled in from reference TRBV5-1 and TRBJ2-6): KAGVTQTPRYLIKTRGQQVTLSCSPISGHRSVSWYQQTPGQGLQFLFEYFSETQRNKGNFPGRFSGRQFSNSRSEMNVSTLELGDSALYLCASRPGTPGANVLTFGAGSRLTVL.

The chain uses TRBV5-1 and TRBJ2-7, with TRBD1 matching 8 bases. V was clipped by 2 bases and J by 3 bases; unmatched bases: 4. This CDR3 is 14 amino acids long. CDR1 and CDR2 (germline): SGHRS, YFSETQ. The CDR3 DNA follows: TGCGCCAGCAGCTTACAGGGGGACGTCTACGAGCAGTACTTC. Translation: CASSLQGDVYEQYF.

The chain is built from TRBV7-2 and TRBJ2-5, with TRBD2 matching 13 bases. The CDR3 is 15 residues long. Germline V gene lookup returns CDR1 SGHTA and CDR2 FQGNSA. The trim removed 4 bases at V and 5 bases at J, leaving 4 bases unmatched. The CDR3 bases are TGTGCCAGCAGCTCGGGACTAGCGGGATTGGAGACCCAGTACTTC. It is translated as CASSSGLAGLETQYF. Supplemented by reference TRBV7-2 and TRBJ2-5, the full variable domain reads GAGVSQSPSNKVTEKGKDVELRCDPISGHTALYWYRQSLGQGLEFLIYFQGNSAPDKSGLPSDRFSAERTGGSVSTLTIQRTQQEDSAVYLCASSSGLAGLETQYFGPGTRLLVL.

V usage is TRBV6-1 and J usage is TRBJ2-7; possibly TRBD1 for D (5 bases). Germline V lookup: CDR1 MNHNS, CDR2 SASEGT. There are 15 residues in the CDR3. V lost 2 bases, J lost 2 bases, and 13 bases lay in between. The CDR3 here is CASSEYGAMTYEQYF. The CDR3 DNA reads as TGTGCCAGCAGTGAATATGGGGCAATGACCTACGAGCAGTACTTC.

The chain's CDR3 is CASSFQRMAFF. In DNA form, the CDR3 reads TGTGCCAGCAGCTTCCAACGGATGGCTTTCTTT. This rearrangement joins TRBV11-2 to TRBJ1-1; D ambiguous. The V end was cut by 3 bases, the J end by 11 bases, with 10 bases between. CDR3 length equals 11 residues. Germline V gives CDR1 SGHAT, CDR2 FQNNGV.

This CDR3 is CASRAGRADTGELFF. CDR3 coding DNA: TGTGCCAGCCGAGCGGGGAGGGCCGACACCGGGGAGCTGTTTTTT. The rearrangement uses TRBV19 and TRBJ2-2, with 7 bases aligning to TRBD2. This CDR3 is built from 15 residues. The junction had 10 bases not matched to a gene; V was cut back by 9 bases and J by 3 bases. CDR1 LNHDA and CDR2 SQIVND come from the germline V gene (reference sequence).

This clone was recorded once. The rearrangement uses TRBV7-2 and TRBJ1-5; a weak D match, TRBD1 (6 bases). The CDR3 has 17 amino acids. Germline V gene sequence: CDR1 SGHTA, CDR2 FQGNSA. V gave up 5 bases and J gave up 6 bases, with 23 bases separating them. The CDR3 loop is CASSRGGAGSGLQPQHF. CDR3 bases: TGTGCCAGCAGCAGAGGGGGGGCAGGGAGTGGGCTTCAGCCCCAGCATTTT.

This chain uses TRBV7-9 with TRBJ2-3; TRBD1 aligns across 11 bases. The CDR3 consists of 15 residues. Germline CDR1 SEHNR, CDR2 FQNEAQ (reference sequence). Losses at the gene ends were 8 bases for V and 6 bases for J; bases not matched to a gene: 10. The CDR3 DNA follows: TGTGCCAGCGCCAGCGGGACAGGGGGATGGGATACGCAGTATTTT. Protein product: CASASGTGGWDTQYF.

This sequence joins TRBV7-9 and TRBJ1-4; D gene uncertain. Between the trimmed V and J ends, which lost 5 bases and 0 bases, there was a span of 10 bases. The CDR3 runs to 15 residues. Germline CDR1 is SEHNR and CDR2 is FQNEAQ (reference sequence). In DNA, the CDR3 is TGTGCCAGCAGCGCCGACCGTGCAACTAATGAAAAACTGTTTTTT. Protein product: CASSADRATNEKLFF.

This rearrangement joins TRBV5-1 to TRBJ2-6; 7 positions match TRBD1. With 4 bases clipped from V and 2 bases from J, the junction kept 6 bases outside the gene matches. Germline V CDR1 and CDR2: SGHRS, YFSETQ. This CDR3 region has 16 residues. The CDR3 coding sequence is TGCGCCAGCAGCGGCCCGACAGGGACTGGGGCCAACGTCCTGACTTTC. Translation: CASSGPTGTGANVLTF.